The 18 T cell receptor beta chains below all came from one sample that was sequenced in a study of blood T cell repertoires in COVID-19 (TCRdb year 2020). Preparation of the library involved the immunoSEQ multiplex PCR assay. Drawn from immuneACCESS, this table holds only the in-frame rearrangements with V and J called that TCRdb kept. Clones are partly lost; checked studies trace under half to an unresolved V gene and leave the rest unexplained. Within this sample are about 190,000 clones, with 89% of them counted one time only. The top ten hold about 6.7% of the sample. The sample consisted of peripheral blood. The receptors were gathered from a man aged 35 to 55 with acute or convalescent COVID-19.

The chain couples TRBV7-2 to TRBJ2-5; 16 nucleotides agree with TRBD2. CDR1 is SGHTA, CDR2 FQGNSA, per germline. Trimming cost V 5 bases and J 0 bases; bases outside gene matches: 6. The CDR3 contains 18 residues. CDR3 sequence: CASSPGLAGGWNQETQYF. CDR3 nucleotides: TGTGCCAGCAGCCCGGGACTAGCGGGGGGGTGGAACCAAGAGACCCAGTACTTC.

This clone has just a few counts. The chain couples TRBV5-1 to TRBJ1-1; D may be TRBD1 (5 bases). The CDR3 consists of 14 residues. V lost 3 bases to trimming and J lost 0 bases, with 9 bases between them. Germline CDR1 and CDR2: SGHRS and YFSETQ. CDR3 sequence reads: CASSSDSLNTEAFF. The CDR3 region has the DNA TGCGCCAGCAGCTCCGACAGCCTGAACACTGAAGCTTTCTTT.

A single count supports this clone. CDR3 loop: CASGAHGNSYEQYF. The CDR3 region has the DNA TGTGCCAGTGGGGCCCACGGAAATTCCTACGAGCAGTACTTC. The chain carries TRBV2 and TRBJ2-7; weak D call: TRBD1 (5 bases). Germline CDR1 is SNHLY and CDR2 is FYNNEI. V dropped 9 bases and J dropped 1 base, with 16 bases sitting between them. This CDR3 is 14 amino acids long.

This chain connects TRBV4-2 to TRBJ2-2, with a possible D match to TRBD2 (6 bases). The CDR3 has 15 amino acids. Germline values: CDR1 LGHNA, CDR2 YNFKEQ. The germline V and J ends were trimmed by 5 bases and 1 base, with 11 bases remaining between them. The CDR3 spells CASSSGTQNTGELFF. In DNA, the CDR3 is TGTGCCAGCAGCTCCGGGACTCAGAACACCGGGGAGCTGTTTTTT.

V gene TRBV5-1 combines with J gene TRBJ1-3, with a weak D call TRBD1 (6 bases). The CDR3 has 16 residues. V gave up 3 bases and J gave up 0 bases, with 13 bases separating them. CDR1 SGHRS and CDR2 YFSETQ come from the germline V gene. CDR3 bases: TGCGCCAGCAGCTGGGGGCAGTTAGGCTCTGGAAACACCATATATTTT. Protein product: CASSWGQLGSGNTIYF.

The chain links TRBV7-8 to TRBJ1-6; D unclear. Trimming shortened V by 2 bases and J by 7 bases, and 18 bases separated the two germline ends. Looked up from germline, CDR1 is SGHVS and CDR2 is FQNEAQ. The CDR3 spans 17 residues. In nucleotides, the CDR3 is TGTGCCAGCAGCTTAAGCCCCCCGAGGGTCGGAAATTCACCCCTCCACTTT. Its translation is CASSLSPPRVGNSPLHF.

The V gene is TRBV11-2, the J gene TRBJ2-7; 12 positions agree with TRBD2. Unmatched junction bases numbered 10, after V lost 0 bases and J lost 7 bases. Per the germline V gene, CDR1 is SGHAT and CDR2 is FQNNGV. The CDR3 has 17 residues. CDR3 protein: CASSLDWTSGALLEQYF. CDR3 bases: TGTGCCAGCAGCTTAGATTGGACTAGCGGGGCCCTTTTGGAGCAGTACTTC.

This chain links TRBV2 with TRBJ2-7; 8 bases fit TRBD2. After removal of 6 bases from V and 3 bases from J, the junction contained 10 bases not matched to a gene. CDR1 and CDR2 (germline): SNHLY, FYNNEI. This CDR3 has 15 amino acids. The CDR3 loop reads CASRALGGGIYEQYF. The CDR3 nucleotides read TGTGCCAGCAGGGCCTTGGGCGGGGGGATCTACGAGCAGTACTTC.

The CDR3 loop is CASSYPGGRTEAFF. The DNA for the CDR3 is TGTGCCAGCAGTTACCCCGGGGGTAGGACTGAAGCTTTCTTT. The chain carries TRBV6-2 or TRBV6-3 and TRBJ1-1, with TRBD1 as a possible D gene (5 bases). V lost 2 bases and J lost 5, with 12 bases in between. This CDR3 is 14 amino acids long. Germline lookup yields CDR1 MNHEY and CDR2 SVGEGT.

The chain uses TRBV12-2 and TRBJ2-7; the table gives TRBD2 as D, unverified against the DNA. TRBV12-2 is termed a pseudogene. There are 15 residues in the CDR3. Here the CDR3 reads CASRQASGSSYEQYF. In DNA form, the CDR3 reads TGTGCAAGTCGACAAGCTTCGGGGAGCTCCTACGAGCAGTACTTC.

This clone has only one observation. The chain has TRBV19 and TRBJ2-3, with D possibly TRBD2 on 5 matching bases. The ends were cut back, 5 bases at V and 6 bases at J, with 15 bases in the middle. From germline, CDR1 is LNHDA and CDR2 SQIVND (reference sequence). This CDR3 comprises 14 residues. The CDR3 nucleotides read TGTGCCAGTAGTCAACTAGGTACTGGGGATACGCAGTATTTT. This sequence encodes CASSQLGTGDTQYF.

The chain carries TRBV24-1 and TRBJ2-2, with 12 bases identical to TRBD1. Germline trimming cut 3 bases from V and 5 bases from J; bases unmatched to any gene: 6. CDR1 and CDR2 from the germline V gene are KGHDR and SFDVKD. The CDR3 has 17 residues. The CDR3 spells CATSDPPGQGATGELFF. The CDR3 DNA follows: TGTGCCACCAGTGATCCCCCGGGACAGGGGGCAACCGGGGAGCTGTTTTTT.

The chain couples TRBV3-1 (or the pseudogene TRBV3-2) to TRBJ1-1; weak D call: TRBD1 (5 bases). The CDR3 sequence is 14 residues long. The germline V gene encodes CDR1 LGHDT and CDR2 YNNKEL (reference sequence). Trimming cost V 4 bases and J 8 bases, with 17 bases left between them. The CDR3 DNA is TGTGCCAGCAGCCCCCTAGGCGGAACAGGCGAAGCTTTCTTT. Translated, it gives CASSPLGGTGEAFF.

V gene TRBV19 combines with J gene TRBJ1-2; D perhaps matches TRBD1 (6 bases). This CDR3 comprises 15 residues. From germline, CDR1 is LNHDA and CDR2 SQIVND (reference sequence). V was pared by 5 bases and J by 4 bases, with 17 bases between. The CDR3 is CASSHPRGQFYGYTF. DNA of the CDR3: TGTGCCAGTAGTCACCCAAGAGGACAGTTCTATGGCTACACCTTC.

The chain carries TRBV7-2 and TRBJ2-3, with a tentative D call TRBD2 (7 bases). The CDR3 contains 17 residues. Trimming stripped 3 bases from V and 5 bases from J, with 21 bases between. CDR1 is SGHTA and CDR2 is FQGNSA in the germline V gene. The CDR3 region is CASSFQGGAGARDTQYF. The CDR3 DNA follows: TGTGCCAGCAGCTTCCAAGGAGGGGCGGGGGCCCGAGATACGCAGTATTTT. The full variable domain, in which reference TRBV7-2 and TRBJ2-3 provide the parts outside the CDR3, is GAGVSQSPSNKVTEKGKDVELRCDPISGHTALYWYRQSLGQGLEFLIYFQGNSAPDKSGLPSDRFSAERTGGSVSTLTIQRTQQEDSAVYLCASSFQGGAGARDTQYFGPGTRLTVL.

For the CDR3, the DNA is TGTGCCAGTACTAAGGGACAGGCGAGCTCTGGAAACACCATATATTTT. This translates into CASTKGQASSGNTIYF. V gene TRBV2 combines with J gene TRBJ1-3; 8 bases fit TRBD1. CDR3 length: 16 residues. Germline-derived CDR1 and CDR2 are SNHLY and FYNNEI. With 9 bases clipped from V and 0 bases from J, the junction kept 10 bases outside the gene matches. The entire variable domain, with the rest obtained from reference TRBV2 and TRBJ1-3, is as follows: EPEVTQTPSHQVTQMGQEVILRCVPISNHLYFYWYRQILGQKVEFLVSFYNNEISEKSEIFDDQFSVERPDGSNFTLKIRSTKLEDSAMYFCASTKGQASSGNTIYFGEGSWLTVV.

The chain recombines TRBV29-1 with TRBJ2-1; maybe TRBD1 (6 bases). The CDR3 covers 13 residues. The ends were cut back, 6 bases at V and 4 bases at J, with 13 bases in the middle. Germline V gene data show CDR1 as SQVTM and CDR2 as ANQGSEA. The chain's CDR3 is CSVTGQLYNEQFF. In DNA, the CDR3 is TGCAGCGTGACTGGACAGCTGTACAATGAGCAGTTCTTC.

This chain links TRBV11-2 with TRBJ2-4; 9 bases are shared with TRBD1. With 6 bases clipped from V and 1 base from J, the junction kept 1 base outside the gene matches. The CDR3 loop spans 14 amino acids. Germline V lookup: CDR1 SGHAT, CDR2 FQNNGV. CDR3 loop: CASRGQGAKNIQYF. In DNA form, the CDR3 reads TGTGCCAGCAGAGGACAGGGGGCCAAAAACATTCAGTACTTC.